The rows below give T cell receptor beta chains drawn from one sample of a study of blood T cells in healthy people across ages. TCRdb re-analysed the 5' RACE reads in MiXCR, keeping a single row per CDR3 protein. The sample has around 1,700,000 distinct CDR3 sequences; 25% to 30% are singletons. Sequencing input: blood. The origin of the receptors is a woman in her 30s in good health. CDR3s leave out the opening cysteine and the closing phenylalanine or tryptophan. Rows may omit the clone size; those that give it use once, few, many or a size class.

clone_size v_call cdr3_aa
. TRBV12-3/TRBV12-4 ASRGGQSADTQY
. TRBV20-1 SATLPDRFSYEQY
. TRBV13 ASSSGTSGPQGQF
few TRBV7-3 ASSLTPGDEQY
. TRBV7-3 ASSLGQLFSSGYNEQF
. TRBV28 ASSPRREQF
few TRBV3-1 ASSRGTGSPTGELF
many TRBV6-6 ASSYVSQGDYEQY
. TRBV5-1 ASSRVLAGGNEQF
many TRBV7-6 ASKAGRQETQY
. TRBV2 ASSAFGTGNPYEQY
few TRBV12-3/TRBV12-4 ASSVAATNTGELF
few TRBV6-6 ASSYRAGALNEQY
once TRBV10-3 AISRGDYRPQH
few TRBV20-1 SASDAAGLNEKLF
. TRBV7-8 ASSLWTGPSQGLYEQY
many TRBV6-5 ASSSPGTGENEQY
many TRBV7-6 ASSFDWSSYEQY
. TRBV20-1 SARGTSETQY
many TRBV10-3 AISITGGAGNEQF
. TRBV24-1 ATSDASVAGGPRETQY
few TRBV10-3 AVRPSGGDRREQF
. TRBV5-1 ASSSPGTSGKVVDEQY